These 11 T cell receptor beta chains came from one sample sequenced in a study of T cell changes during pregnancy in multiple sclerosis. The table came from immunoSEQ multiplex PCR; TCRdb's copy has only in-frame clones and leaves some out. The sample includes fewer than 85,000 clones, 92% of them seen just once. The starting material was peripheral blood, obtained in the first trimester of pregnancy. The receptors shown here come from a female donor in good health, enrolled as a control in a pregnancy study.

The gene calls are TRBV4-1 and TRBJ2-2; unclear D gene. The CDR3 has 14 residues. Deletions cut 0 bases from V and 1 base from J, with 3 bases between. Germline CDR1 and CDR2: MGHRA and YSYEKL. The CDR3 sequence is CASSQDRNTGELFF. The CDR3 DNA reads as TGCGCCAGCAGCCAAGATAGGAACACCGGGGAGCTGTTTTTT.

The V call is TRBV6-5, the J call TRBJ2-3, with 10 bases aligning to TRBD2. V lost 2 bases, J lost 6 bases, and 5 bases stayed unmatched. The CDR3 has 15 amino acids. CDR1 MNHEY and CDR2 SVGAGI come from the germline V gene. CDR3 DNA: TGTGCCAGCAGTTACACAGCGGGAGGGCAGGATACGCAGTATTTT. Translated: CASSYTAGGQDTQYF.

In DNA, the CDR3 is TGTGCCAGCGGAACAGGGTTCGGGAACACTGAAGCTTTCTTT. This encodes CASGTGFGNTEAFF. The V call is TRBV2, the J call TRBJ1-1; D possibly corresponds to TRBD1 (6 bases). CDR3 length: 14 amino acids. Germline CDR1 SNHLY, CDR2 FYNNEI. The ends were cut back, 8 bases at V and 1 base at J, with 14 bases in the middle.

This clone showed up just a few times. The J gene is TRBJ1-4, the V gene TRBV19; D is ambiguous. Germline lookup yields CDR1 LNHDA and CDR2 SQIVND (reference sequence). This CDR3 has 15 amino acids. V dropped 3 bases and J dropped 5 bases, with 13 bases sitting between them. The CDR3 loop is CASSIGRSGNEKLFF. For the CDR3, the DNA is TGTGCCAGTAGTATCGGTCGCAGCGGAAATGAAAAACTGTTTTTT.

The V and J genes are TRBV28 and TRBJ2-5, with 8 positions matching TRBD2. The CDR3 runs 17 residues. J was trimmed by 1 base and V by 2 bases; bases with no gene match: 9. From germline, CDR1 is MDHEN and CDR2 SYDVKM. The CDR3 loop is CASSLRTGLVVQETQYF. In DNA, the CDR3 is TGTGCCAGCAGTTTACGCACGGGACTAGTTGTCCAAGAGACCCAGTACTTC.

The chain combines TRBV21-1 with TRBJ2-2; TRBD1 is the table's D call, not checked against the DNA. TRBV21-1 is designated a pseudogene. This CDR3 spans 15 amino acids. CDR3: CASSKGSGQGDKLFF. CDR3 DNA sequence: TGTGCCAGCAGCAAAGGGTCCGGACAGGGTGATAAGCTGTTTTTT.

This clone appeared a single time. CDR3 residues: CASSPGTSGADTQYF. CDR3 nucleotides: TGCGCCAGCAGCCCGGGGACTAGCGGGGCAGATACGCAGTATTTT. The chain has TRBV5-1 and TRBJ2-3, with TRBD2 matching 13 bases. Germline-derived CDR1 and CDR2 are SGHRS and YFSETQ. The CDR3 length is 15 residues. Germline trimming cut 4 bases from V and 4 bases from J; bases unmatched to any gene: 3.

This chain connects TRBV27 to TRBJ2-3; unclear D gene. Trimming stripped 6 bases from V and 7 bases from J, with 23 bases between. Germline loops: CDR1 MNHEY, CDR2 SMNVEV (reference sequence). The CDR3 sequence is 16 residues long. CDR3 in amino acids: CASRRIQASSLNTQYF. The DNA of the CDR3 is TGTGCCAGCAGAAGGATTCAGGCTTCAAGTTTAAATACGCAGTATTTT.

The CDR3 protein is CASQWGGGTEAFF. CDR3 nucleotide sequence: TGTGCCAGCCAATGGGGAGGGGGCACTGAAGCTTTCTTT. The chain is built from TRBV2 and TRBJ1-1; possible D gene TRBD1, 6 bases. The CDR3 is made up of 13 amino acids. V dropped 8 bases and J dropped 4 bases, with 14 bases sitting between them. Germline values: CDR1 SNHLY, CDR2 FYNNEI.

The chain employs TRBV7-9 and TRBJ1-1; weak D call: TRBD1 (5 bases). V gave up 3 bases and J gave up 7 bases, with 12 bases separating them. The CDR3 has 13 residues. Germline V gene lookup returns CDR1 SEHNR and CDR2 FQNEAQ (reference sequence). Here the CDR3 DNA reads TGTGCCAGCAGCTTGGACGGGGGTGGTGAAGCTTTCTTT. Protein sequence: CASSLDGGGEAFF.

This sequence joins TRBV5-4 and TRBJ2-2; possibly TRBD2 for D (5 bases). The V and J ends lost 0 bases and 7 bases respectively, with 16 bases between them. CDR3 length equals 16 residues. Germline V gene sequence: CDR1 SGHNT, CDR2 YYREEE (reference sequence). CDR3 in amino acids: CASSLGERASGGELFF. The CDR3 region has the DNA TGTGCCAGCAGCTTGGGAGAGAGGGCTTCTGGCGGGGAGCTGTTTTTT.